The 3 T cell receptor beta chains given below trace back to one sample, sequenced in a study of CD8 T cells in ankylosing spondylitis. Each CDR3 protein is one row after TCRdb ran MiXCR on the 5' RACE reads. The data contain 500,000 to 650,000 distinct CDR3 sequences, about 5% of them singletons. Study results and caveats: Among TCR beta sequences, a motif of several highly homologous variants appeared characteristic of ankylosing spondylitis blood.

The antigens these receptors bind are not known. Sequenced sample: blood, either unsorted or a sorted T cell fraction (not recorded which). The source is a male donor with ankylosing spondylitis.

This clonotype was observed a handful of times. The chain uses TRBV5-6 and TRBJ2-5; TRBD2 might be the D (6 bases). V lost 3 bases, J lost 2 bases, and 14 bases lay in between. CDR3 size: 15 residues. The V gene's germline CDR1 is SGHDT and CDR2 YYEEEE. This CDR3 is CASSSPASDQETQYF. CDR3 in DNA: TGTGCCAGCAGCTCCCCGGCTAGCGATCAAGAGACCCAGTACTTC.

This clonotype showed up many times. The chain recombines TRBV4-2 with TRBJ2-5, with D tentatively TRBD1 (7 bases). CDR1 is LGHNA, CDR2 YNFKEQ, per germline. V dropped 5 bases and J dropped 2 bases, with 15 bases sitting between them. The CDR3 contains 15 residues. The CDR3 spells CASSSRQGGQETQYF. The CDR3 DNA reads TGTGCCAGCAGCTCTCGACAGGGAGGACAAGAGACCCAGTACTTC.

The J gene is TRBJ2-7, the V gene TRBV5-6; D remains unclear. The V and J ends lost 2 bases and 0 bases respectively, with 6 bases between them. Germline V gives CDR1 SGHDT, CDR2 YYEEEE. The CDR3 spans 13 residues. The CDR3 nucleotides read TGTGCCAGCAGCTTTGCAGCCTCCTACGAGCAGTACTTC. This codes for CASSFAASYEQYF.